The rows below give T cell receptor beta chains drawn from one sample of a study of blood T cells in healthy people across ages. Using its own MiXCR run on the 5' RACE reads, TCRdb lists one record per CDR3 protein. The sample includes 1.4 million to 1.5 million distinct CDR3 sequences, approximately 42% seen only once; the top ten take roughly 7.9%. Sample: blood. The receptors derive from a woman aged 18 to 35 in good health. Each CDR3 is given with its conserved first and last residue. The order of the fields is CDR3 protein, CDR3 DNA, V gene, clone size, J gene, D gene. The D gene is left open where the match is weak. Size values are once, few and many counts, or a class for expanded clones, and some rows have none.

CATSDREGGLGEAFF | TGTGCCACCAGTGATAGGGAGGGTGGTTTGGGTGAAGCTTTCTTT | TRBV24-1 | . | TRBJ1-1 | .
CAITVGDSATPNYGYTF | TGTGCCATCACCGTAGGGGACAGTGCCACTCCTAACTATGGCTACACCTTC | TRBV10-3 | . | TRBJ1-2 | TRBD1
CASSSAGAQQGDEQYF | TGCGCCAGCTCCTCCGCGGGGGCCCAACAAGGAGACGAGCAGTACTTC | TRBV5-1 | . | TRBJ2-7 | .
CASRPYGGISSNEQFF | TGTGCCAGCCGACCTTATGGAGGTATTTCCTCCAATGAGCAGTTCTTC | TRBV12-3/TRBV12-4 | . | TRBJ2-1 | .
CASSLTSVPKSYEQFF | TGCGCCAGCAGCTTGACTAGCGTCCCAAAGAGCTATGAGCAGTTCTTC | TRBV5-1 | . | TRBJ2-1 | TRBD2
CASSPRTGGDIQYF | TGTGCCAGCAGCCCACGGACAGGTGGGGACATTCAGTACTTC | TRBV14 | . | TRBJ2-4 | TRBD1
CSARDQTSGRGDTQYF | TGCAGTGCTAGAGATCAGACTAGCGGGAGAGGGGATACGCAGTATTTT | TRBV20-1 | . | TRBJ2-3 | TRBD2
CASSPTIANYGYTF | TGTGCCAGCAGCCCTACCATAGCTAACTATGGCTACACCTTC | TRBV11-2 | few | TRBJ1-2 | .
CASSIRQVTSPLHF | TGTGCCAGTAGTATTCGACAGGTTACCTCACCCCTCCACTTT | TRBV19 | . | TRBJ1-6 | .
CASSEGRLNTEAFF | TGTGCCAGCAGTGAAGGGCGCCTGAACACTGAAGCTTTCTTT | TRBV2 | . | TRBJ1-1 | .
CSAREVQAYGYTF | TGCAGTGCTAGAGAGGTCCAGGCCTATGGCTACACCTTC | TRBV20-1 | . | TRBJ1-2 | .
CASSPPARNIQYF | TGTGCCAGCAGCCCCCCCGCGCGGAACATTCAGTACTTC | TRBV7-2 | once | TRBJ2-4 | .
CASSVGEAGGYTF | TGTGCCAGCAGCGTAGGGGAAGCCGGCGGCTACACCTTC | TRBV9 | . | TRBJ1-2 | .
CASSHGPNEQFF | TGCGCCAGCAGCCACGGACCCAATGAGCAGTTCTTC | TRBV4-3 | . | TRBJ2-1 | .
CASRVPAEQYF | TGTGCCAGCAGGGTCCCAGCCGAGCAGTACTTC | TRBV6-1 | . | TRBJ2-7 | .
CASRSRGSQNIQYF | TGCGCCAGCCGGTCCCGGGGATCGCAAAACATTCAGTACTTC | TRBV5-1 | . | TRBJ2-4 | .
CASSQEVTTLYGYTF | TGCGCCAGCAGCCAAGAAGTGACAACCCTCTATGGCTACACCTTC | TRBV4-1 | . | TRBJ1-2 | .
CASSTNSGIRETQYF | TGTGCCAGCAGCACAAACAGCGGGATTCGGGAGACCCAGTACTTC | TRBV28 | . | TRBJ2-5 | TRBD2
CASSLVVSHEQFF | TGTGCCAGCAGCTTGGTGGTAAGCCACGAGCAGTTCTTC | TRBV5-6 | few | TRBJ2-1 | .
CASSLSYGETQYF | TGTGCCAGCAGTTTATCGTACGGAGAGACCCAGTACTTC | TRBV27 | few | TRBJ2-5 | .
CASSSEQPQHF | TGTGCCAGCAGTTCGGAACAGCCCCAGCATTTT | TRBV6-1 | . | TRBJ1-5 | .
CASLGQGEKLFF | TGTGCCAGTTTAGGACAGGGTGAAAAACTGTTTTTT | TRBV7-9 | . | TRBJ1-4 | TRBD1
CASSLFQRNTEAFF | TGCGCCAGCAGCCTCTTTCAGAGGAACACTGAAGCTTTCTTT | TRBV5-1 | few | TRBJ1-1 | .
CASSLSQGETQYF | TGTGCCAGCAGCTTATCACAGGGAGAGACCCAGTACTTC | TRBV7-9 | . | TRBJ2-5 | .
CASSFFGGTGLETQYF | TGTGCCAGCAGTTTTTTCGGCGGGACAGGGCTAGAGACCCAGTACTTC | TRBV28 | . | TRBJ2-5 | TRBD1
CASSEYSGSSYNEQFF | TGTGCCAGCAGTGAATATAGCGGGAGCTCCTACAATGAGCAGTTCTTC | TRBV25-1 | few | TRBJ2-1 | TRBD2
CSVDTSGGGKDTQYF | TGCAGCGTTGATACGAGCGGGGGGGGGAAAGATACGCAGTATTTT | TRBV29-1 | . | TRBJ2-3 | TRBD2
CSARGPAGASETQYF | TGCAGTGCTAGAGGCCCCGCTGGAGCGTCGGAGACCCAGTACTTC | TRBV20-1 | few | TRBJ2-5 | .
CASSLSQLNTEAFF | TGCGCCAGCAGCTTGTCTCAGCTCAACACTGAAGCTTTCTTT | TRBV5-1 | . | TRBJ1-1 | .
CASRSGLAVYF | TGTGCCAGCCGTTCAGGACTAGCTGTGTACTTC | TRBV2 | . | TRBJ2-5 | TRBD2
CASSHAGNKWNTGELFF | TGTGCCAGCAGCCACGCCGGGAACAAGTGGAACACCGGGGAGCTGTTTTTT | TRBV11-2 | . | TRBJ2-2 | .
CASSYQRESNEQFF | TGTGCCAGCAGTTATCAGCGGGAGAGTAATGAGCAGTTCTTC | TRBV6-2/TRBV6-3 | . | TRBJ2-1 | TRBD2
CSASGTSGGDSYEQYF | TGCAGTGCTTCCGGGACTAGCGGGGGCGACTCCTACGAGCAGTACTTC | TRBV20-1 | few | TRBJ2-7 | TRBD2
CASSPPDGQWGYTF | TGTGCCAGCTCACCACCGGACGGACAATGGGGCTACACCTTC | TRBV18 | . | TRBJ1-2 | .
CASSSVGVVNTEAFF | TGCGCCAGCAGCTCAGTTGGGGTCGTGAACACTGAAGCTTTCTTT | TRBV5-1 | few | TRBJ1-1 | .
CASSGSLAGGVSSYEQYF | TGTGCCAGCAGCGGGAGTCTAGCGGGGGGCGTGAGCTCCTACGAGCAGTACTTC | TRBV9 | . | TRBJ2-7 | TRBD2
CASSEYPGGRETQYF | TGTGCCAGCAGTGAATATCCGGGGGGCCGGGAGACCCAGTACTTC | TRBV25-1 | . | TRBJ2-5 | .
CSASRGTSASYEQYF | TGCAGTGCTAGTAGAGGGACTAGCGCCTCCTACGAGCAGTACTTC | TRBV20-1 | few | TRBJ2-7 | TRBD2
CASAGDRDRTTYEQYF | TGTGCCAGCGCGGGGGACAGGGACAGAACCACCTACGAGCAGTACTTC | TRBV12-3/TRBV12-4 | . | TRBJ2-7 | TRBD1
CASCHPASTNEQYF | TGTGCCAGCTGCCACCCGGCGTCTACCAACGAGCAGTACTTC | TRBV6-1 | . | TRBJ2-7 | .
CASSVGLAGASNEQFF | TGTGCCAGCAGCGTAGGTCTAGCGGGAGCCTCCAATGAGCAGTTCTTC | TRBV9 | . | TRBJ2-1 | TRBD2
CASSFQSYSNQPQHF | TGTGCCAGCAGCTTTCAGAGCTATAGCAATCAGCCCCAGCATTTT | TRBV7-2 | few | TRBJ1-5 | .
CSASPQGRNTIYF | TGCAGTGCTAGTCCACAGGGGCGCAACACCATATATTTT | TRBV20-1 | . | TRBJ1-3 | TRBD1